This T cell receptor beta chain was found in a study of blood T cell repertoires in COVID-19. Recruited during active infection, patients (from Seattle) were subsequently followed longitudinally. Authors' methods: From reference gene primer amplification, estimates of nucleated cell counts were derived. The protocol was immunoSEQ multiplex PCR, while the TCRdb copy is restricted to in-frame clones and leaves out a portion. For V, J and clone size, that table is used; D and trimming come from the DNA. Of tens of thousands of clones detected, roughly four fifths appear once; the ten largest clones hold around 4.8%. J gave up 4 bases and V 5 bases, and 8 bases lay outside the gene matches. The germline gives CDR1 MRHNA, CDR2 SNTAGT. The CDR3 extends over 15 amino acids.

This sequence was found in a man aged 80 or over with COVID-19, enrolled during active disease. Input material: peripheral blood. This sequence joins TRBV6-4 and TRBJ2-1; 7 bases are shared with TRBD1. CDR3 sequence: CASSRDRAPYNEQFF. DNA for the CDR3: TGTGCCAGCAGTCGCGACAGGGCACCTTACAATGAGCAGTTCTTC.